One T cell receptor beta chain is described in this entry. Its target antigen remains unknown. Base qualities were left out, and no much larger clone turns up one base away. V and J lose 0 bases and 5 bases, and a span of 12 bases separates them. As encoded in the germline V gene, CDR1 is SGHRS while CDR2 is YFSETQ. The CDR3, cysteine through phenylalanine, is 15 amino acids long. Only CDR3 DNA is held: 45 bases, read in frame from base 1. This specimen's time point label, per the study, means: approximately 25 months on ibrutinib. Approximately 2 micrograms of genomic DNA were extracted from cryopreserved PBMCs for TCR beta library preparation. Longitudinal blood samples from CLL patients on ibrutinib monotherapy were analyzed using high-throughput TCR beta sequencing. The patients took part in an open-label, single-center phase 2 trial of ibrutinib monotherapy. The data stem from a study of cytotoxic CD8 clonotypes in ibrutinib-treated CLL listed by TCRdb under 2021. For context, the study as a whole: The cohort was composed of about a dozen relapsed/refractory and about 15 treatment-naive patients; IGHV unmutated status was identified in some 17 patients. Partial responses were observed in 24 patients and complete responses in 2; after a median follow-up of around 68 months, remission was maintained in 14 patients and progression was observed in approximately twelve. Response samples were taken after a median of approximately 13 months on treatment, ranging from roughly 6 to 36 months. On average, each sample had some 250,000 productive templates and more than 75,000 productive rearrangements. Longitudinal samples were available for about 30% of the 86 trial participants. Cryopreserved peripheral blood mononuclear cells were collected before treatment, at response, and at either disease progression or sustained remission. Every sample from remission and from progressive disease was obtained while the patients were still on ibrutinib.

Each clonotype received, on average, 10x coverage in deep resolution sequencing performed on a MiSeq, where the target depth lay between 1 in 1 million and 1 in 200,000 T cells. TCR beta libraries were generated with the immunoSEQ hsTCRB Kit. On the authors' methods: The data were analyzed with ImmunoSEQ Analyzer and ImmunoSEQ Data Assistant, and V, D and J gene assignments followed IMGT definitions. Clonality, which ranges from 0 to 1, was calculated as one minus the normalized Shannon entropy of productive rearrangement frequencies. Public clonotype analysis was restricted to overrepresented clonotypes comprising at least 0.05% of each patient's repertoire. Approximately 12 age-matched healthy donor repertoires from immuneACCESS were used as controls for clonality. The table comes from immuneACCESS by way of TCRdb, which keeps in-frame sequences with V and J called. Part of the clones is missing from these tables; in studies checked, under half for an unresolved V gene and the rest for unknown reasons. V and J calls and clone size are copied from that table; D and trimming were computed from the DNA. For this sample the table gives roughly 250,000 clones, of which around 70% were detected only once. The ten largest account for approximately 15% of the sample.

What the research found in general, with its limitations: Sampling times were not matched between patients in sustained remission and patients whose disease was progressing, and lymph node repertoires were not examined. Baseline clonality was found to be higher than that of age-matched healthy donors and was strongly correlated with circulating CD8+ T-cell counts. At ibrutinib response clonality went up, during sustained remission it held steady, and at progression it dropped back toward baseline. Public clonotypes were rare and either shrank or stayed stable during treatment, and the rise in clonality at ibrutinib response reflected expansion of private clonotypes.

The chain links TRBV5-1 with TRBJ1-5; no D gene call is confident. This TCR came from a human donor with chronic lymphocytic leukemia. Sequencing used PBMCs, obtained after 24 months of ibrutinib treatment. Here is the DNA: TGCGCCAGCAGCTTGGAAGGGCAGAACCATCAGCCCCAGCATTTT. Its protein is CASSLEGQNHQPQHF. With the rest looked up from the reference TRBV5-1 and TRBJ1-5 genes rather than sequenced, the full variable domain is KAGVTQTPRYLIKTRGQQVTLSCSPISGHRSVSWYQQTPGQGLQFLFEYFSETQRNKGNFPGRFSGRQFSNSRSEMNVSTLELGDSALYLCASSLEGQNHQPQHFGDGTRLSIL.